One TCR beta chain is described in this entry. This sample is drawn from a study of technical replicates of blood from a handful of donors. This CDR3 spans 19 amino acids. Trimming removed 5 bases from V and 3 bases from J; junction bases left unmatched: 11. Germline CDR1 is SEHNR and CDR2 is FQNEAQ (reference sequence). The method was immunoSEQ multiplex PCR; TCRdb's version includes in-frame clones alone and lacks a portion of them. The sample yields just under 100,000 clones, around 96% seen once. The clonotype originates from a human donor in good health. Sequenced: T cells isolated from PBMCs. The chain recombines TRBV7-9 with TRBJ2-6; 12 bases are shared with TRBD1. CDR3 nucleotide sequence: TGTGCCAGCAGCCCACGGGACAGGGGGCTCGGGGGTGGGGCCAACGTCCTGACTTTC. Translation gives CASSPRDRGLGGGANVLTF.